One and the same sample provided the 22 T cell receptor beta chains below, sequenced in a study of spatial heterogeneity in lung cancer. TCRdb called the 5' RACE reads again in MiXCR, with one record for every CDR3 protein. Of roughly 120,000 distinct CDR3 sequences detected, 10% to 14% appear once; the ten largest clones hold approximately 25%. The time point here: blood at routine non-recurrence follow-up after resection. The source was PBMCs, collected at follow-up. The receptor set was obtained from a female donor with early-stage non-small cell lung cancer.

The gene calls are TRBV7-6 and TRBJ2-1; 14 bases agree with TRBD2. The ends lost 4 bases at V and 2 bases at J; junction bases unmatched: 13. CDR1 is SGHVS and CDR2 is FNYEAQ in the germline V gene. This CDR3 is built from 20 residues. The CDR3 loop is CASSSRLAGGPWNTYNEQFF. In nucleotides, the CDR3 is TGTGCCAGCAGCTCACGACTAGCGGGAGGGCCGTGGAATACCTACAATGAGCAGTTCTTC.

CDR3 sequence: CSVWSLNTEAFF. The CDR3 DNA reads TGCAGCGTTTGGAGCTTGAACACTGAAGCTTTCTTT. The chain is built from TRBV29-1 and TRBJ1-1; D is uncertain. Germline CDR1 reads SQVTM; CDR2 reads ANQGSEA. The CDR3 runs to 12 residues. V dropped 5 bases and J dropped 0 bases, with 7 bases sitting between them.

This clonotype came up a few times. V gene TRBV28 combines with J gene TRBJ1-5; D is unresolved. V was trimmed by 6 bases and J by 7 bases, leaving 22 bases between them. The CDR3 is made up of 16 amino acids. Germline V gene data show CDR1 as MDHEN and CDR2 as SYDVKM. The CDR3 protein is CASSQRMGKPGQPQHF. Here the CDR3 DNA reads TGTGCCAGCAGCCAGAGGATGGGTAAGCCGGGGCAGCCCCAGCATTTT.

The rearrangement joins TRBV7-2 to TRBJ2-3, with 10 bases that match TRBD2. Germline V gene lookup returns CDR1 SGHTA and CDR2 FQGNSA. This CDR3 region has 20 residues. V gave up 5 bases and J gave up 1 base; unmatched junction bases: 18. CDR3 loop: CASSSRSSGSHLLGTDTQYF. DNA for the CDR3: TGTGCCAGCAGCAGCCGATCTAGCGGGAGTCATCTCCTCGGCACAGATACGCAGTATTTT. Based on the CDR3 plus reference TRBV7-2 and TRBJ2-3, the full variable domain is GAGVSQSPSNKVTEKGKDVELRCDPISGHTALYWYRQSLGQGLEFLIYFQGNSAPDKSGLPSDRFSAERTGGSVSTLTIQRTQQEDSAVYLCASSSRSSGSHLLGTDTQYFGPGTRLTVL.

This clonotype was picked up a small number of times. The CDR3 DNA sequence: TGTGCCAGCGGTCATAGGACTAGCCGGTACGAGCAGTACTTC. Translated, it gives CASGHRTSRYEQYF. The chain is built from TRBV28 and TRBJ2-7; 8 bases align to TRBD2. The CDR3 runs 14 residues. The germline V gene has CDR1 MDHEN and CDR2 SYDVKM. The V segment lost 8 bases and the J segment 4 bases; nucleotides outside the gene matches: 10.

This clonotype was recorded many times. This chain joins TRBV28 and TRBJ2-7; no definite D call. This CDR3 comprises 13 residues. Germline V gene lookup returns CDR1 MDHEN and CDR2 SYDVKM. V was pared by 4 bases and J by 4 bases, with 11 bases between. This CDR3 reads CASSSPNIYEQYF. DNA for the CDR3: TGTGCCAGCAGTTCCCCGAACATTTACGAGCAGTACTTC.

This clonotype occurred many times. The CDR3 DNA sequence: TGCAGTGCTGACTATGCTAGCACAGATACGCAGTATTTT. The encoded protein is CSADYASTDTQYF. V gene TRBV20-1 combines with J gene TRBJ2-3; D may be TRBD2 (5 bases). Germline CDR1 reads DFQATT; CDR2 reads SNEGSKA (reference sequence). CDR3 length: 13 residues. Trimming took off 5 bases at V and 0 bases at J, with 9 bases between the two ends.

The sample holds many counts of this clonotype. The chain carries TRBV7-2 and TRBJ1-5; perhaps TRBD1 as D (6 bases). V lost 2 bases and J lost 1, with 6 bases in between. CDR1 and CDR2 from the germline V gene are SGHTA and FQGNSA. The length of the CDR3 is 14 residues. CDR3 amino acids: CASSLQGSNQPQHF. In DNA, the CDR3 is TGTGCCAGCAGCTTACAGGGGAGCAATCAGCCCCAGCATTTT.

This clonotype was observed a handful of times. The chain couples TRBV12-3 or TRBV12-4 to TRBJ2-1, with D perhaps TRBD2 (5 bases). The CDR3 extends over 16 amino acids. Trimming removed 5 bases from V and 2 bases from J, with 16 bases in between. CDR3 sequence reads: CASSTGLRSTYNEQFF. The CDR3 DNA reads TGTGCCAGCAGTACCGGACTCCGAAGCACCTACAATGAGCAGTTCTTC.

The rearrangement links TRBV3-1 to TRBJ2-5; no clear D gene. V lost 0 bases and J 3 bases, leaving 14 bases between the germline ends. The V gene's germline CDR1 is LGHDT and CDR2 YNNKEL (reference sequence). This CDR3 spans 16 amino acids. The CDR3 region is CASSQDLGLGKETQYF. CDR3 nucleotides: TGTGCCAGCAGCCAAGATCTTGGTCTAGGCAAAGAGACCCAGTACTTC.

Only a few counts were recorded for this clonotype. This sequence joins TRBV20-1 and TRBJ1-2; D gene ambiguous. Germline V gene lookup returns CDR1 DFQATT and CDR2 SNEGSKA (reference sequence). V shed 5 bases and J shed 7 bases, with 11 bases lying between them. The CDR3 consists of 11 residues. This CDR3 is CSAFERSGYTF. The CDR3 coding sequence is TGCAGTGCTTTCGAGAGGTCTGGCTACACCTTC.

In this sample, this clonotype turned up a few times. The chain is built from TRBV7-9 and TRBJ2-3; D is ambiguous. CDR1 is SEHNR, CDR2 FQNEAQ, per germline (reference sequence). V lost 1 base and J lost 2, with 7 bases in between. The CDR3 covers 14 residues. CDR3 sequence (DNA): TGTGCCAGCAGCTTAGTCCGGGTCACAGATACGCAGTATTTT. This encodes CASSLVRVTDTQYF.

The CDR3, as DNA: TGTGCCAGCAGTTCCCGTGGTTTACGCTACACTGAAGCTTTCTTT. This codes for CASSSRGLRYTEAFF. V gene TRBV12-3 or TRBV12-4 combines with J gene TRBJ1-1; no reliable D call. V lost 4 bases, J lost 3 bases, and 15 bases lay in between. The CDR3 is made up of 15 amino acids.

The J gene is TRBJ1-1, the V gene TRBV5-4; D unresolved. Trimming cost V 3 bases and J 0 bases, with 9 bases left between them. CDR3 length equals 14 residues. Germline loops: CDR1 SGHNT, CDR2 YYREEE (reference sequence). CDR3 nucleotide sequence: TGTGCCAGCAGCTGGGCAGCCTTGAACACTGAAGCTTTCTTT. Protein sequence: CASSWAALNTEAFF.

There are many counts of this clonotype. The DNA of the CDR3 is TGTGCCAGTGTTCCGGGACAGGGAAACTATGGCTACACCTTC. It is translated as CASVPGQGNYGYTF. The gene calls are TRBV19 and TRBJ1-2; TRBD1 agrees at 9 bases. V was pared by 8 bases and J by 2 bases, with 6 bases of the junction left unmatched. Germline V CDR1 and CDR2: LNHDA, SQIVND (reference sequence). This CDR3 is 14 amino acids long.

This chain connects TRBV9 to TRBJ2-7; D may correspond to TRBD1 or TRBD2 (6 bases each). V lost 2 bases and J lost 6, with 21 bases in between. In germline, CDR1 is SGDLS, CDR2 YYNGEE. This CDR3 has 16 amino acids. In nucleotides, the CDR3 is TGTGCCAGCAGCGTGGGGGCGGAGGGCCCCGTGGGCGAGCAGTACTTC. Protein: CASSVGAEGPVGEQYF.

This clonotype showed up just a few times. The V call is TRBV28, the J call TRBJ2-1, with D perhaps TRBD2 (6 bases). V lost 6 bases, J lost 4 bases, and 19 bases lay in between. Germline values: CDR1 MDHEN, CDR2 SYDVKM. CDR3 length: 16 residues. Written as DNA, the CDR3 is TGTGCCAGCAGAGGAGGGGCCGCTAGCGAGTACAATGAGCAGTTCTTC. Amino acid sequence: CASRGGAASEYNEQFF.

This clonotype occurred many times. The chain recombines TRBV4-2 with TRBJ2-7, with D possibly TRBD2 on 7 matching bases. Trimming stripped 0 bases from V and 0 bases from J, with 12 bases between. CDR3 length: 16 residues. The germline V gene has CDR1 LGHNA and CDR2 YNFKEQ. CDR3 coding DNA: TGTGCCAGCAGCCAAGACGCGGGGGCCGGCTCCTACGAGCAGTACGTC. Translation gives CASSQDAGAGSYEQYV.

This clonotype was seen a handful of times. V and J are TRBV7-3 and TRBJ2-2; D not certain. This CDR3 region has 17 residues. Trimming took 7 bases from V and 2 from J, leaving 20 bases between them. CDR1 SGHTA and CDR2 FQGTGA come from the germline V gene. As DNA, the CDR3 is TGTGCCAGCACCGAGTGGGGTCTGGGGTCTAACACCGGGGAGCTGTTTTTT. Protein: CASTEWGLGSNTGELFF.

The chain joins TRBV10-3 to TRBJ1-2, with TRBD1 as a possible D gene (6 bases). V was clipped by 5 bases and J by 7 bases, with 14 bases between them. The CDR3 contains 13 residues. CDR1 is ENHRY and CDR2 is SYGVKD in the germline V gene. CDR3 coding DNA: TGTGCCATCAGTTGGGACATCAATTCTGGCTACACCTTC. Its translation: CAISWDINSGYTF.

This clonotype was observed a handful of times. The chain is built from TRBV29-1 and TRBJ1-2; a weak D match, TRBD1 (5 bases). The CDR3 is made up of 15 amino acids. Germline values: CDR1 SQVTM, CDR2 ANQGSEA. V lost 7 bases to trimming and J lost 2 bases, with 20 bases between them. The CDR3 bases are TGCAGCGCCCTAGGGGACGGAGCTGGAAACTATGGCTACACCTTC. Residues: CSALGDGAGNYGYTF.

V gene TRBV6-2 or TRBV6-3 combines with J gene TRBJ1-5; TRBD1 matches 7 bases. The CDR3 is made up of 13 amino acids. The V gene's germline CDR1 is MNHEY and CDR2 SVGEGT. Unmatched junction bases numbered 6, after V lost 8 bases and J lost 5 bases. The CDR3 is CASCDRVDQPQHF. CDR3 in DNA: TGTGCCAGCTGCGACAGGGTAGATCAGCCCCAGCATTTT.